This TCR beta chain was captured by sequencing in a study of shared clonotypes between healthy human individuals. The CDR3 has 12 residues. The V gene's germline CDR1 is MDHEN and CDR2 SYDVKM. The V end was cut by 3 bases, the J end by 3 bases, with 3 bases between. About this clone itself: This sample includes further DNA sequences coding for the same CDR3.

Profiling relied on immunoSEQ multiplex PCR, and the TCRdb table lists in-frame clones only, not all of them. The table shows 2 million to 2.5 million clones, with under 95% occurring only once. CD45RO-negative, CCR7-selected cells formed the naive CD8 fraction, which excluded terminally differentiated effector memory CD45RA+ cells. The source material was naive CD8+ T cells from PBMCs. The chain employs TRBV28 and TRBJ1-3; D is uncertain. The receptor was derived from a man between 18 and 29 years old in good health. Some clones in this sample may be carry-over from other donors' samples. DNA of the CDR3: TGTGCCAGCAGTTTCGGTGGAAACACCATATATTTT. Its translation is CASSFGGNTIYF.